One sample yielded the 23 T cell receptor beta chains listed below, sequenced in a study of STAT5B mutations in CD4+ large granular lymphocyte leukemia (dated by TCRdb to between 2021 and 2023). Library prep was done by the immunoSEQ multiplex PCR assay. TCRdb took over this immuneACCESS table, retaining in-frame rearrangements with V and J assigned. Such tables are incomplete; in checked studies, under half of the missing clones stem from an unresolved V gene, and the remainder is unexplained. Recorded for this sample are tens of thousands of clones; approximately 71% of them occurred a single time. Of the sample, 1.5% to 2% is held by the ten largest clones. Sequenced input: CD4+ T cells from blood buffy coats. These receptors all come from a human donor in good health.

The V gene is TRBV5-1, the J gene TRBJ2-2; D is possibly TRBD1 (6 bases). V lost 3 bases to trimming and J lost 0 bases, with 15 bases between them. The CDR3 sequence is 17 residues long. Germline CDR1 SGHRS, CDR2 YFSETQ. The CDR3 sequence: CASSWDSGTTNTGELFF. The CDR3 DNA is TGCGCCAGCAGCTGGGATTCCGGGACAACGAACACCGGGGAGCTGTTTTTT.

The chain joins TRBV5-1 to TRBJ2-5; no definite D call. Germline V CDR1 and CDR2: SGHRS, YFSETQ. CDR3 size: 10 residues. V was pared by 5 bases and J by 4 bases, with 3 bases between. CDR3 coding DNA: TGCGCCAGCAGTGGAGAGACCCAGTACTTC. Translating it yields CASSGETQYF.

This chain uses TRBV6-5 with TRBJ2-7, with 9 nucleotides matching TRBD1. Losses at the gene ends were 6 bases for V and 1 base for J; bases not matched to a gene: 7. CDR1 and CDR2 (germline): MNHEY, SVGAGI. This CDR3 is built from 15 residues. The CDR3 reads CASRSPGQGSYEQYF. The CDR3 DNA sequence: TGTGCCAGCAGATCTCCGGGACAGGGATCCTACGAGCAGTACTTC.

The chain joins TRBV15 to TRBJ1-1, with a weak D call TRBD1 (6 bases). V lost 3 bases, J lost 0 bases, and 11 bases lay in between. The CDR3 sequence is 15 residues long. CDR1 and CDR2 (germline): LNHNV, YYDKDF (reference sequence). The CDR3 protein is CATSRGGGMNTEAFF. CDR3 coding DNA: TGTGCCACCAGCAGGGGGGGCGGAATGAACACTGAAGCTTTCTTT.

The J gene is TRBJ2-5, the V gene TRBV7-8, with D perhaps TRBD2 (6 bases). V was cut by 1 base and J by 2 bases, with 14 bases left in between. The CDR3 runs 16 residues. Germline CDR1 and CDR2: SGHVS and FQNEAQ. CDR3 residues: CASSLGRVGVQETQYF. The CDR3 DNA follows: TGTGCCAGCAGCTTAGGGAGGGTGGGAGTTCAAGAGACCCAGTACTTC.

The chain links TRBV4-1 to TRBJ2-3; D possibly corresponds to TRBD2 (7 bases). Germline V gene lookup returns CDR1 MGHRA and CDR2 YSYEKL. Trimming cost V 0 bases and J 2 bases, with 12 bases left between them. The CDR3 runs 16 residues. CDR3 DNA: TGCGCCAGCAGCCAAGAGGGGGGGCTACCCACAGATACGCAGTATTTT. It encodes CASSQEGGLPTDTQYF.

The gene calls are TRBV5-1 and TRBJ2-3, with 7 nucleotides matching TRBD2. Germline assignment: CDR1 SGHRS and CDR2 YFSETQ. This CDR3 is 15 amino acids long. J was trimmed by 2 bases and V by 3 bases; bases with no gene match: 6. CDR3 region: CASSSGTTYTDTQYF. CDR3 coding DNA: TGCGCCAGCAGCTCCGGGACTACCTACACAGATACGCAGTATTTT.

This clone is termed medium-sized (0.01 to 0.1%). This chain uses TRBV19 with TRBJ1-2; the match to TRBD1 covers 7 bases. CDR3 length: 13 residues. V lost 5 bases to trimming and J lost 8 bases; unmatched junction nucleotides: 8. From germline, CDR1 is LNHDA and CDR2 SQIVND (reference sequence). The CDR3 coding sequence is TGTGCCAGTAGTTCTGAAGGGGGCGGCGGCTACACCTTC. It yields the protein CASSSEGGGGYTF.

This chain joins TRBV7-2 and TRBJ2-1; TRBD2 matches 15 bases. The CDR3 is made up of 16 amino acids. The junction had 4 bases not matched to a gene; V was cut back by 3 bases and J by 7 bases. Germline V gene lookup returns CDR1 SGHTA and CDR2 FQGNSA. The CDR3 here is CASSFGLAGGRNEQFF. The CDR3, as DNA: TGTGCCAGCAGCTTTGGACTAGCGGGGGGGCGAAATGAGCAGTTCTTC.

Concerning this clone: The junction does not match germline at one end; this may be a read error. The chain recombines TRBV7-8 with TRBJ1-1; D gene uncertain. This CDR3 is built from 18 residues. Germline loops: CDR1 SGHVS, CDR2 FQNEAQ. Here the CDR3 reads CASSLMPWTAQLNTKAFF. In nucleotides, the CDR3 is TGTGCCAGCAGCTTAATGCCCTGGACCGCCCAACTGAACACTAAAGCTTTCTTT.

To note about this clone: The same CDR3 also results from other DNA sequences found in this sample. This chain connects TRBV18 to TRBJ2-2, with TRBD1 identical over 9 bases. This CDR3 is built from 16 residues. CDR1 and CDR2 (germline): KGHSH, LQKENI. V lost 0 bases, J lost 5 bases, and 4 bases stayed unmatched. CDR3 sequence reads: CASSPPGQGSTGELFF. CDR3 DNA: TGTGCCAGCTCACCACCGGGACAGGGTTCAACCGGGGAGCTGTTTTTT.

The rearrangement links TRBV6-4 to TRBJ2-3, with D possibly matching TRBD1 (5 bases). Trimming stripped 3 bases from V and 0 bases from J, with 22 bases between. The CDR3 runs 19 residues. In germline, CDR1 is MRHNA, CDR2 SNTAGT. The CDR3 DNA is TGTGCCAGCAGTGAAGGGGCCACCAGGACCGTCGCTAGCACAGATACGCAGTATTTT. It yields the protein CASSEGATRTVASTDTQYF.

The V and J genes are TRBV19 and TRBJ1-5; D not resolved. This CDR3 is 14 amino acids long. Trimming cost V 1 base and J 7 bases, with 11 bases left between them. CDR1 LNHDA and CDR2 SQIVND come from the germline V gene (reference sequence). The CDR3 DNA sequence: TGTGCCAGTAGTATAGTGGGAGGGAGGCAGCCCCAGCATTTT. Amino acid sequence: CASSIVGGRQPQHF.

This sequence joins TRBV18 and TRBJ1-1, with 8 bases that match TRBD1. Germline V gene sequence: CDR1 KGHSH, CDR2 LQKENI. The ends lost 5 bases at V and 1 base at J; junction bases unmatched: 3. The length of the CDR3 is 14 residues. As DNA, the CDR3 is TGTGCCAGCTCAGAAGGACAGGGGAACACTGAAGCTTTCTTT. As protein: CASSEGQGNTEAFF.

This CDR3 reads CATSRDSLLETQYF. The DNA of the CDR3 is TGTGCCACCAGCAGAGATAGTTTGTTAGAGACCCAGTACTTC. V usage is TRBV15 and J usage is TRBJ2-5; no definite D call. V was trimmed by 0 bases and J by 4 bases, leaving 9 bases between them. Germline CDR1 LNHNV, CDR2 YYDKDF (reference sequence). The CDR3 consists of 14 residues.

This chain links TRBV10-3 with TRBJ1-2, with D uncertain. CDR3 length: 14 amino acids. Germline CDR1 reads ENHRY; CDR2 reads SYGVKD. The V and J ends lost 2 bases and 1 base respectively, with 8 bases between them. The CDR3 DNA follows: TGTGCCATCAGTGAGGCCACAGATAACTATGGCTACACCTTC. Amino acid sequence: CAISEATDNYGYTF.

The chain employs TRBV9 and TRBJ2-7; D remains unclear. In germline, CDR1 is SGDLS, CDR2 YYNGEE. The CDR3 contains 16 residues. Trimming took 0 bases from V and 0 from J, leaving 13 bases between them. The DNA for the CDR3 is TGTGCCAGCAGCGTAGCGGAAGGAGTGGGCTCCTACGAGCAGTACTTC. Protein: CASSVAEGVGSYEQYF.

The chain couples TRBV2 to TRBJ1-6; 7 bases fit TRBD1. V lost 9 bases and J lost 10; bases outside the gene matches: 6. CDR1 is SNHLY and CDR2 is FYNNEI in the germline V gene. This CDR3 is 12 amino acids long. CDR3 sequence: CASRQGGSPLHF. The CDR3 nucleotides are TGTGCCAGTCGACAGGGCGGGTCACCCCTCCACTTT.

The rearrangement uses TRBV5-6 and TRBJ2-1; D unresolved. This CDR3 is built from 11 residues. V gave up 2 bases and J gave up 7 bases, with 4 bases separating them. Germline V gene lookup returns CDR1 SGHDT and CDR2 YYEEEE. The CDR3 sequence is CASSFVNEQFF. In DNA form, the CDR3 reads TGTGCCAGCAGCTTTGTTAATGAGCAGTTCTTC.

This clone was observed a few times. The CDR3 spells CASSLGDRVFSYEQYF. CDR3 nucleotide sequence: TGTGCCAGCAGCTTAGGGGACAGGGTCTTCTCCTACGAGCAGTACTTC. This rearrangement joins TRBV11-2 to TRBJ2-7; 9 bases fit TRBD1. This CDR3 has 16 residues. Trimming took 1 base from V and 0 from J; bases not matched to a gene: 4. Germline V lookup: CDR1 SGHAT, CDR2 FQNNGV.

The V gene is TRBV5-5, the J gene TRBJ1-1; TRBD1 matches at 9 bases. Looked up from germline, CDR1 is SGHKS and CDR2 is YYEKEE (reference sequence). Trimming at V came to 4 bases and at J to 5 bases, leaving 12 bases not matched to a gene. The CDR3 runs 16 residues. DNA for the CDR3: TGTGCCAGCAGCCTGCCCGGGACAGGGAGGTGGACTGAAGCTTTCTTT. Amino acid sequence: CASSLPGTGRWTEAFF. Full variable domain (rest looked up from reference TRBV5-5 and TRBJ1-1): DAGVTQSPTHLIKTRGQQVTLRCSPISGHKSVSWYQQVLGQGPQFIFQYYEKEERGRGNFPDRFSARQFPNYSSELNVNALLLGDSALYLCASSLPGTGRWTEAFFGQGTRLTVV.

The CDR3 reads CASSSTGGTYEKLFF. The CDR3, as DNA: TGTGCCAGCAGCTCGACGGGGGGAACCTATGAAAAACTGTTTTTT. The V call is TRBV5-8, the J call TRBJ1-4, with D possibly matching TRBD1 (5 bases). Germline loops: CDR1 SGHTS, CDR2 YDEGEE. V shed 3 bases and J shed 6 bases, with 15 bases lying between them. This CDR3 spans 15 amino acids.

The V and J genes are TRBV5-6 and TRBJ1-2; D perhaps matches TRBD1 (5 bases). The germline V gene has CDR1 SGHDT and CDR2 YYEEEE. V was trimmed by 0 bases and J by 5 bases, leaving 17 bases between them. This CDR3 is 16 amino acids long. The CDR3 protein is CASSLDGTSVAYGYTF. The CDR3 bases are TGTGCCAGCAGCTTGGATGGGACCTCAGTTGCTTATGGCTACACCTTC.